The 5 T cell receptor beta chains given below trace back to one sample, sequenced in a study of tumor and adjacent non-tumor tissue in lung cancer. Three rounds of nested PCR, following a modified ARM-PCR protocol, produced the TCRbeta library. TCRdb redid the calling of the multiplex PCR reads with MiXCR, one entry per CDR3 protein. The sample carries 220,000 or so distinct CDR3 sequences, about 71% recorded once. This sample's RNA came from whole unsorted tissue. The sample comprised lung tumor tissue. These receptors all stem from a man in his sixties with non-small cell lung cancer.

The J gene is TRBJ1-4, the V gene TRBV4-1, with D maybe TRBD1 (6 bases). The germline V gene has CDR1 MGHRA and CDR2 YSYEKL. This CDR3 spans 21 amino acids. Trimming pared 3 bases from V and 0 bases from J, leaving 26 bases between. The CDR3 region is CASSQTPLRGGKGATNEKLFF. In DNA form, the CDR3 reads TGCGCCAGCAGCCAGACCCCCCTCAGGGGAGGAAAGGGTGCAACTAATGAAAAACTGTTTTTT.

Notes on this clonotype: A much bigger clone sits one base away, suggesting this may be a read error. The conserved final phenylalanine or tryptophan is absent from the CDR3, which likely points to a read error. V gene TRBV5-4 combines with J gene TRBJ2-1; D is uncertain. The CDR3 totals 15 residues. V lost 0 bases to trimming and J lost 5 bases, with 12 bases between them. Germline V CDR1 and CDR2: SGHNT, YYREEE (reference sequence). CDR3 residues: CASSLESRRDNEQFS. CDR3 nucleotide sequence: TGTGCCAGCAGCTTGGAGTCCCGGCGAGACAATGAGCAGTTCTCC.

In regard to this clonotype: Because the CDR3 is missing its conserved closing phenylalanine or tryptophan, this is likely a read error. Because the CDR3's place on the DNA is in doubt, the DNA is left out and the CDR3 is given as listed by TCRdb. V and J are TRBV4-2 and TRBJ2-1; TRBD2 is the table's D call and was not checked against the DNA. A total of 13 residues make up the CDR3, ends included. Germline CDR1 reads LGHNA; CDR2 reads YNFKEQ. CDR3 region: CASSQGTGTSFLY.

Here the CDR3 DNA reads TGTGCCAGCAGCCAAAGCAGGGGTGTCAATCAGCACCAACATTTT. Its protein is CASSQSRGVNQHQHF. V and J are TRBV4-2 and TRBJ1-5, with TRBD1 as a possible D gene (6 bases). This CDR3 has 15 residues. Germline CDR1 LGHNA, CDR2 YNFKEQ. V shed 2 bases and J shed 16 bases, with 24 bases lying between them.

This clonotype was recorded many times. The V gene is TRBV11-2, the J gene TRBJ2-3; D is ambiguous. The V end lost 0 bases, the J end lost 5 bases, and 6 bases lay between the germline ends. Germline lookup yields CDR1 SGHAT and CDR2 FQNNGV. The CDR3 spans 13 residues. The CDR3 reads CASSLDRRDTQYF. The CDR3 DNA sequence: TGTGCCAGCAGCTTAGATCGAAGAGATACGCAGTATTTT.